These 29 T cell receptor beta chains share one sample of origin, sequenced in a study of human T cells and chemical hapten exposure. TCRdb reanalysed the RACE reads using MiXCR and keeps one entry per CDR3 protein. The sample records 330,000 or so distinct CDR3 sequences, about 6% being singletons. The time point: patch test 2, 6 weeks after DPC sensitization. Treatment here: therapeutic diphenylcyclopropenone sensitization with weekly scalp DPC. The sample here was whole blood, taken in connection with sensitization to the hapten diphenylcyclopropenone (DPC). These receptors came from a woman aged 18 to 35 with alopecia areata. Some clones in this sample may be carry-over from other donors' samples.

This clonotype was recorded at least ten times. The rearrangement uses TRBV12-3 or TRBV12-4 and TRBJ2-7, with D perhaps matching TRBD1 (6 bases). Trimming stripped 2 bases from V and 6 bases from J, with 11 bases between. CDR3 length: 13 residues. Written as DNA, the CDR3 is TGTGCCAGCAGTTTAAACGACAGGTCCGAGCAGTACTTC. Translated: CASSLNDRSEQYF.

At least ten counts were recorded for this clonotype. The chain has TRBV9 and TRBJ1-1; D unclear. Trimming left V 2 bases short and J 3 bases short, with 8 bases between. This CDR3 is 13 amino acids long. Germline V gene data show CDR1 as SGDLS and CDR2 as YYNGEE. The CDR3 protein is CASSVPQDTEAFF. The CDR3 DNA reads as TGTGCCAGCAGCGTCCCCCAGGACACTGAAGCTTTCTTT.

This clonotype was seen only a few times. J is TRBJ1-6 and V is TRBV9; TRBD1 aligns across 7 bases. Germline loops: CDR1 SGDLS, CDR2 YYNGEE. This CDR3 comprises 15 residues. The V segment lost 4 bases and the J segment 10 bases; nucleotides outside the gene matches: 11. The CDR3 coding sequence is TGTGCCAGCAGCAGAGGGGGCGCGGGGCAGTCACCCCTCCACTTT. Its protein product is CASSRGGAGQSPLHF.

In this sample, this clonotype turned up many times. The chain employs TRBV12-5 and TRBJ1-2; D gene ambiguous. This CDR3 is 12 amino acids long. V dropped 0 bases and J dropped 7 bases, with 6 bases sitting between them. Germline V gene data show CDR1 as LGHNT and CDR2 as FRNRAP. The CDR3 DNA is TGTGCTAGTGGTTTGGTTGAGGGTGGCTACACCTTC. It translates to CASGLVEGGYTF.

The chain combines TRBV24-1 with TRBJ2-1; D gene unclear. This CDR3 contains 12 residues. Per the germline V gene, CDR1 is KGHDR and CDR2 is SFDVKD. Trimming removed 4 bases from V and 9 bases from J, with 9 bases in between. The CDR3 here is CATSDQFGEQFF. As DNA, the CDR3 is TGTGCCACCAGTGACCAGTTTGGTGAGCAGTTCTTC.

In this sample, this clonotype turned up many times. The chain links TRBV28 to TRBJ1-5; D is possibly TRBD1 (5 bases). This CDR3 comprises 15 residues. The germline V gene encodes CDR1 MDHEN and CDR2 SYDVKM. V gave up 5 bases and J gave up 3 bases, with 14 bases separating them. The CDR3 region is CASSPALGANQPQHF. DNA of the CDR3: TGTGCCAGCAGTCCCGCTTTAGGGGCCAATCAGCCCCAGCATTTT.

This clonotype was counted only a few times. The chain is built from TRBV10-3 and TRBJ2-3, with D possibly TRBD1 on 6 matching bases. Germline values: CDR1 ENHRY, CDR2 SYGVKD. The CDR3 is 13 residues long. V lost 10 bases and J 1 base, leaving 12 bases between the germline ends. CDR3 DNA: TGTGCCACCAACAGGGTTCGCACAGATACGCAGTATTTT. This gives the protein CATNRVRTDTQYF.

This clonotype was picked up a small number of times. The V call is TRBV10-3, the J call TRBJ1-1, with D possibly matching TRBD1 (6 bases). CDR3 length: 13 amino acids. Trimming cost V 5 bases and J 1 base, with 8 bases left between them. CDR1 and CDR2 (germline): ENHRY, SYGVKD. CDR3 residues: CAISRTENTEAFF. As DNA, the CDR3 is TGTGCCATCAGTAGGACAGAGAACACTGAAGCTTTCTTT.

This clonotype occurred a few times. The rearrangement joins TRBV7-3 to TRBJ2-4; D is unclear. This CDR3 is built from 14 residues. Germline V gives CDR1 SGHTA, CDR2 FQGTGA. Trimming stripped 0 bases from V and 7 bases from J, with 10 bases between. This CDR3 reads CASSLTGQTNIQYF. DNA for the CDR3: TGTGCCAGCAGCTTAACAGGGCAAACGAACATTCAGTACTTC.

The chain combines TRBV12-3 or TRBV12-4 with TRBJ1-4; D uncertain. The V gene lost 2 bases and the J gene lost 7 bases, with 8 bases spanning the gap. This CDR3 has 13 amino acids. DNA of the CDR3: TGTGCCAGCAGTTTATCAGAAGGTGAAAAACTGTTTTTT. Protein: CASSLSEGEKLFF.

This clonotype appeared a few times. The chain links TRBV18 to TRBJ2-7, with D hard to call. The CDR3 loop spans 14 amino acids. CDR1 is KGHSH, CDR2 LQKENI, per germline. V lost 6 bases and J 1 base, leaving 13 bases between the germline ends. CDR3 loop: CASSRLLGSYEQYF. The CDR3 DNA sequence: TGTGCCAGCTCCCGGTTGCTGGGGTCCTACGAGCAGTACTTC.

This clonotype was seen a few times. V gene TRBV6-5 combines with J gene TRBJ1-5; D gene unclear. Looked up from germline, CDR1 is MNHEY and CDR2 is SVGAGI. Deletions cut 8 bases from V and 4 bases from J, with 12 bases between. CDR3 size: 13 residues. CDR3 DNA sequence: TGTGCCAGCCAGCCGGGTTGGAATCAGCCCCAGCATTTT. Translated: CASQPGWNQPQHF.

In this sample, this clonotype turned up a few times. The chain links TRBV13 to TRBJ2-5; D is perhaps TRBD1 (6 bases). The germline CDR1 and CDR2 sequences are PRHDT and FYEKMQ (reference sequence). The CDR3 has 19 residues. The V end lost 0 bases, the J end lost 4 bases, and 24 bases lay between the germline ends. Written as DNA, the CDR3 is TGTGCCAGCAGCTTAGGACGACCTCGAATCAGGGGCCTGGGAGAGACCCAGTACTTC. Protein product: CASSLGRPRIRGLGETQYF.

CDR3 sequence: CASSLGPYAGNTIYF. The CDR3 coding sequence is TGTGCCAGCAGTCTAGGGCCTTACGCTGGAAACACCATATATTTT. The chain couples TRBV6-5 to TRBJ1-3; no clear D. The V gene lost 5 bases and the J gene lost 2 bases, with 13 bases spanning the gap. The CDR3 extends over 15 amino acids. From germline, CDR1 is MNHEY and CDR2 SVGAGI.

This clonotype was seen at least ten times. V gene TRBV29-1 combines with J gene TRBJ1-2; a weak D match, TRBD1 (5 bases). This CDR3 region has 12 residues. CDR1 and CDR2 from the germline V gene are SQVTM and ANQGSEA. Deletions cut 3 bases from V and 5 bases from J, with 10 bases between. The CDR3 spells CSVDRAGYGYTF. The CDR3 coding sequence is TGCAGCGTTGATAGGGCAGGGTATGGCTACACCTTC. Based on the CDR3 plus reference TRBV29-1 and TRBJ1-2, the full variable domain is SAVISQKPSRDICQRGTSLTIQCQVDSQVTMMFWYRQQPGQSLTLIATANQGSEATYESGFVIDKFPISRPNLTFSTLTVSNMSPEDSSIYLCSVDRAGYGYTFGSGTRLTVV.

There are many counts of this clonotype. J is TRBJ2-2 and V is TRBV27; 8 bases agree with TRBD2. The CDR3 loop spans 12 amino acids. Germline V gene sequence: CDR1 MNHEY, CDR2 SMNVEV (reference sequence). Unmatched junction bases numbered 1, after V lost 5 bases and J lost 8 bases. CDR3 bases: TGTGCCAGCAGTAGACTAGCGGGGGAGCTGTTTTTT. Translated, it gives CASSRLAGELFF.

This clonotype has ten or more counts. The rearrangement uses TRBV6-5 and TRBJ1-1; D unresolved. Per germline, CDR1 MNHEY and CDR2 SVGAGI. This CDR3 contains 13 residues. Trimming pared 4 bases from V and 0 bases from J, leaving 6 bases between. The CDR3, as DNA: TGTGCCAGCAGTTCCAAGGTGAACACTGAAGCTTTCTTT. It encodes CASSSKVNTEAFF.

This clonotype was found many times. The chain links TRBV24-1 to TRBJ1-5; tentatively, D is TRBD1 (5 bases). The ends were cut back, 3 bases at V and 3 bases at J, with 8 bases in the middle. The CDR3 length is 14 residues. CDR1 is KGHDR and CDR2 is SFDVKD in the germline V gene. Here the CDR3 reads CATSDQGFNQPQHF. CDR3 bases: TGTGCCACCAGTGATCAGGGATTCAATCAGCCCCAGCATTTT.

This clonotype appeared many times. The chain couples TRBV6-6 to TRBJ1-1, with 8 bases lining up with TRBD1. With V trimmed by 2 bases and J by 7 bases, 3 bases remained unmatched. CDR3 size: 13 residues. Germline CDR1 and CDR2: MNHNY and SVGAGI (reference sequence). The CDR3 loop reads CASSYQGAIEAFF. As DNA, the CDR3 is TGTGCCAGCAGTTACCAGGGGGCTATTGAAGCTTTCTTT.

This clonotype was detected many times. J is TRBJ2-3 and V is TRBV18; 12 nucleotides line up with TRBD2. This CDR3 has 18 amino acids. The trim removed 4 bases at V and 2 bases at J, leaving 10 bases unmatched. The V gene's germline CDR1 is KGHSH and CDR2 LQKENI. The CDR3 DNA reads as TGTGCCAGCTCACGCGGACCGACTAGCGGGGGTTTCACAGATACGCAGTATTTT. Translation: CASSRGPTSGGFTDTQYF. Looking up the rest from reference TRBV18 and TRBJ2-3 gives the full variable domain: NAGVMQNPRHLVRRRGQEARLRCSPMKGHSHVYWYRQLPEEGLKFMVYLQKENIIDESGMPKERFSAEFPKEGPSILRIQQVVRGDSAAYFCASSRGPTSGGFTDTQYFGPGTRLTVL.

The chain has TRBV12-3 or TRBV12-4 and TRBJ1-1; TRBD1 might be the D (6 bases). The ends were cut back, 7 bases at V and 8 bases at J, with 17 bases in the middle. The CDR3 has 13 residues. CDR3 region: CASKDVGDKEAFF. The CDR3 DNA reads as TGTGCCAGCAAAGACGTAGGGGACAAAGAAGCTTTCTTT.

The chain combines TRBV29-1 with TRBJ1-4; the match to TRBD1 covers 11 bases. The CDR3 runs to 13 residues. V shed 6 bases and J 7 bases; nucleotides not matched to a gene: 4. In germline, CDR1 is SQVTM, CDR2 ANQGSEA. CDR3 amino acids: CSVGDRGSEKLFF. CDR3 DNA: TGCAGCGTCGGGGACAGGGGGAGTGAAAAACTGTTTTTT.

This clonotype was seen many times. The rearrangement uses TRBV4-1 and TRBJ1-1, with 9 bases fitting TRBD1. This CDR3 is 14 amino acids long. Losses at the gene ends were 2 bases for V and 5 bases for J; bases not matched to a gene: 3. The V gene's germline CDR1 is MGHRA and CDR2 YSYEKL. CDR3 region: CASSQTGQGTEAFF. For the CDR3, the DNA is TGCGCCAGCAGCCAAACTGGACAGGGGACTGAAGCTTTCTTT.

The chain joins TRBV9 to TRBJ2-6; TRBD2 is a possible D gene (6 bases). Deletions cut 4 bases from V and 0 bases from J, with 14 bases between. The CDR3 is 17 amino acids. In germline, CDR1 is SGDLS, CDR2 YYNGEE. Here the CDR3 reads CASSPSGTRSGANVLTF. The DNA for the CDR3 is TGTGCCAGCAGCCCCTCCGGGACTCGCTCTGGGGCCAACGTCCTGACTTTC.

This clonotype occurred many times. The chain combines TRBV4-2 with TRBJ1-1; possibly TRBD1 for D (5 bases). The CDR3 length is 14 residues. CDR1 and CDR2 from the germline V gene are LGHNA and YNFKEQ. V shed 0 bases and J shed 5 bases, with 10 bases lying between them. The CDR3 DNA sequence: TGTGCCAGCAGCCAAGAACAGGCCGAGACTGAAGCTTTCTTT. It is translated as CASSQEQAETEAFF.

This clonotype was recorded many times. In nucleotides, the CDR3 is TGCAGCGTTGAAGGGCTAGCGGGGGGGAGCACAGATACGCAGTATTTT. Its protein product is CSVEGLAGGSTDTQYF. J is TRBJ2-3 and V is TRBV29-1, with 12 bases matching TRBD2. The CDR3 contains 16 residues. The germline gives CDR1 SQVTM, CDR2 ANQGSEA. The junction had 2 bases not matched to a gene; V was cut back by 1 base and J by 0 bases.

The CDR3 spells CASSAGLQTDTQYF. CDR3 DNA sequence: TGTGCCAGCAGTGCGGGACTTCAGACAGATACGCAGTATTTT. This chain uses TRBV6-2 or TRBV6-3 with TRBJ2-3, with D possibly TRBD2 on 6 matching bases. Germline lookup yields CDR1 MNHEY and CDR2 SVGEGT. The CDR3 has 14 residues. The V gene lost 5 bases and the J gene lost 3 bases, with 12 bases spanning the gap.

V is TRBV19 and J is TRBJ2-7, with TRBD2 matching over 8 bases. V was clipped by 4 bases and J by 3 bases; unmatched bases: 8. Germline lookup yields CDR1 LNHDA and CDR2 SQIVND (reference sequence). CDR3 length equals 15 residues. The CDR3 loop reads CASSRPASGGYEQYF. The CDR3, as DNA: TGTGCCAGTAGTAGACCGGCGAGCGGGGGCTACGAGCAGTACTTC.

This clonotype has just a few counts. The chain links TRBV7-8 to TRBJ1-1; no clear D gene. There are 15 residues in the CDR3. Germline values: CDR1 SGHVS, CDR2 FQNEAQ. Between the trimmed V and J ends, which lost 1 base and 1 base, there was a span of 10 bases. In DNA form, the CDR3 reads TGTGCCAGCAGCTTAGGTTCAGGATCGAACACTGAAGCTTTCTTT. Its translation is CASSLGSGSNTEAFF.